This TCR beta chain was sequenced in a study of Graves' ophthalmopathy and Graves' hyperthyroidism. Only a few counts were recorded for this clonotype. Antigen specificity is unknown. RNA transcripts were the template, and TCR beta CDR3 regions were amplified from them. Second-round multiplex PCR came after first-round RT-PCR with HTBI primers. TCRdb re-derived calls from the multiplex PCR reads in MiXCR, one entry per CDR3 protein. The sample has 900,000 to 1,200,000 distinct CDR3 sequences, 35% to 40% seen once. Diagnosis relied on clinical symptoms, serum thyroxine, TRAb, thyroid ultrasound and orbital computed tomography. CDR1 is SGHVS, CDR2 FQNEAQ, per germline. CDR3 size: 15 residues. Trimming removed 4 bases from V and 2 bases from J, with 11 bases in between. General study points: With about 71% sensitivity and approximately 72% specificity, the model predicted ophthalmopathy progression. Ophthalmopathy could be told apart from stable hyperthyroidism by a 13-signature model (about 89% sensitivity, approximately 76% specificity).

The chain is built from TRBV7-8 and TRBJ2-2; D is possibly TRBD1 or TRBD2 (6 bases each). The sequence was collected from an adult man with Graves' hyperthyroidism. Material for sequencing was peripheral blood or thyroid tissue (not recorded which). The CDR3 here is CASSSGALNTGELFF. CDR3 coding DNA: TGTGCCAGCAGCTCGGGGGCCCTAAACACCGGGGAGCTGTTTTTT.